The 29 T cell receptor beta chains presented below share a single source sample, sequenced in a study of T-cell memory formation after mild COVID-19 (dated by TCRdb to about 2021). The library was prepared using 5' RACE. Reads for this sample came from an Illumina NovaSeq 6000. The public reads were reanalyzed by TCRdb: fastp trimming at Q25, MiXCR alignment, in-frame beta chains only. Each CDR3 protein appears once, grouped with its most common genes and DNA. The table for this sample lists fewer than 90,000 distinct CDR3 sequences; about 13% of them were counted only once. The leading ten clones occupy around 41% of the sample. The sequencing input was PBMCs or a T cell subset sorted from them (not recorded which). All receptors derive from a man between 18 and 35 years old who had mild COVID-19 (a few samples of this study predate the infection). The sample titles of this study are shuffled in the database, so cell type and time point are left out; the donor was told from shared clones.

This clonotype occurred a few times. This chain connects TRBV20-1 to TRBJ2-5, with D possibly being TRBD2 (7 bases). This CDR3 has 16 residues. CDR1 and CDR2 (germline): DFQATT, SNEGSKA (reference sequence). The V gene lost 4 bases and the J gene lost 0 bases, with 18 bases spanning the gap. The CDR3 reads CSAMTAEGGDQETQYF. The CDR3 nucleotides read TGCAGTGCTATGACAGCAGAGGGGGGGGACCAAGAGACCCAGTACTTC.

This clonotype was counted only a few times. The genes are TRBV12-3 or TRBV12-4 and TRBJ2-1; D is uncertain. This CDR3 comprises 11 residues. V lost 7 bases to trimming and J lost 8 bases, with 9 bases between them. The CDR3 here is CASTRWDEQFF. CDR3 nucleotide sequence: TGTGCCAGCACCCGCTGGGATGAGCAGTTCTTC.

V usage is TRBV6-2 or TRBV6-3 and J usage is TRBJ2-2; no clear D gene. This CDR3 has 15 amino acids. Germline-derived CDR1 and CDR2 are MNHEY and SVGEGT. V dropped 2 bases and J dropped 7 bases, with 14 bases sitting between them. For the CDR3, the DNA is TGTGCCAGCAGTTACGCCGACCCAACCCTCGGGGAGCTGTTTTTT. Its translation is CASSYADPTLGELFF.

The CDR3 coding sequence is TGTGCCAGCAGCTCGTCAACTAGCTGGTACAATGAGCAGTTCTTC. This translates into CASSSSTSWYNEQFF. This chain links TRBV7-6 with TRBJ2-1; D might be TRBD2 (6 bases). Trimming took off 4 bases at V and 4 bases at J, with 14 bases between the two ends. CDR3 length equals 15 residues. Per the germline V gene, CDR1 is SGHVS and CDR2 is FNYEAQ.

V is TRBV10-3 and J is TRBJ2-1, with D perhaps TRBD2 (6 bases). This CDR3 is 11 amino acids long. V was shortened by 10 bases and J by 7 bases, with 11 bases between the two germline ends. Per the germline V gene, CDR1 is ENHRY and CDR2 is SYGVKD. The CDR3 region has the DNA TGTGCCACCCTCGGGGGTAATGAGCAGTTCTTC. Translated: CATLGGNEQFF.

The J gene is TRBJ2-1, the V gene TRBV7-8; D is undetermined. The germline gives CDR1 SGHVS, CDR2 FQNEAQ. CDR3 length: 15 residues. V lost 2 bases and J lost 8, with 16 bases in between. CDR3 region: CASSLTKLSRHEQFF. For the CDR3, the DNA is TGTGCCAGCAGCTTAACTAAGTTGTCGAGGCATGAGCAGTTCTTC.

Only a few counts were recorded for this clonotype. The chain recombines TRBV7-9 with TRBJ2-7; D is possibly TRBD1 (6 bases). CDR1 is SEHNR and CDR2 is FQNEAQ in the germline V gene (reference sequence). The CDR3 length is 12 residues. With 6 bases removed from V and 3 bases from J, the gap between germline ends came to 9 bases. The CDR3 region is CASRQGDYEQYF. CDR3 nucleotides: TGTGCCAGCAGACAGGGCGACTACGAGCAGTACTTC.

This chain uses TRBV3-1 with TRBJ2-7, with TRBD2 as a possible D gene (6 bases). This CDR3 region has 16 residues. Germline V gives CDR1 LGHDT, CDR2 YNNKEL (reference sequence). V lost 3 bases to trimming and J lost 3 bases, with 18 bases between them. Written as DNA, the CDR3 is TGTGCCAGCAGCCACGACCCTCGGGGGAGATTCTACGAGCAGTACTTC. Protein sequence: CASSHDPRGRFYEQYF.

DNA of the CDR3: TGCGCCAGCAGCCCAACCACGGGACACTTGAACACTGAAGCTTTCTTT. It codes for CASSPTTGHLNTEAFF. The J gene is TRBJ1-1, the V gene TRBV5-1, with D perhaps matching TRBD1 (6 bases). This CDR3 has 16 residues. Germline CDR1 reads SGHRS; CDR2 reads YFSETQ. Trimming removed 4 bases from V and 0 bases from J, with 16 bases in between.

This clonotype was recorded a few times. V and J are TRBV5-1 and TRBJ1-5, with D possibly matching TRBD1 (6 bases). Trimming removed 4 bases from V and 4 bases from J, with 15 bases in between. The CDR3 runs 15 residues. CDR1 and CDR2 from the germline V gene are SGHRS and YFSETQ. In DNA form, the CDR3 reads TGCGCCAGCAGCCTTTCAGGGGCTTTTAATCAGCCCCAGCATTTT. Protein: CASSLSGAFNQPQHF.

This chain uses TRBV4-1 with TRBJ2-3, with D uncertain. CDR3 length: 14 residues. Looked up from germline, CDR1 is MGHRA and CDR2 is YSYEKL. Trimming shortened V by 4 bases and J by 6 bases, and 14 bases separated the two germline ends. CDR3 nucleotide sequence: TGCGCCAGCAGCCCTTGGATAGAGGAGGATACGCAGTATTTT. The encoded protein is CASSPWIEEDTQYF.

This clonotype was detected a few times. V usage is TRBV3-1 and J usage is TRBJ2-7; D might be TRBD1 or TRBD2, each matching 5 bases. CDR3 length: 15 amino acids. From germline, CDR1 is LGHDT and CDR2 YNNKEL (reference sequence). The V and J ends lost 3 bases and 1 base respectively, with 13 bases between them. This CDR3 reads CASSQGRKASYEQYV. CDR3 sequence (DNA): TGTGCCAGCAGCCAGGGACGGAAGGCATCCTACGAGCAGTACGTC.

The V and J genes are TRBV28 and TRBJ2-3; 7 nucleotides agree with TRBD2. Germline V gene lookup returns CDR1 MDHEN and CDR2 SYDVKM. The length of the CDR3 is 16 residues. V was clipped by 2 bases and J by 2 bases; unmatched bases: 7. CDR3 in amino acids: CASSLRGGGNTDTQYF. CDR3 DNA sequence: TGTGCCAGCAGTTTACGGGGCGGGGGTAACACAGATACGCAGTATTTT.

The chain combines TRBV7-9 with TRBJ2-5; D is perhaps TRBD1 (5 bases). V was clipped by 6 bases and J by 4 bases, with 18 bases between them. The CDR3 runs to 15 residues. CDR1 is SEHNR and CDR2 is FQNEAQ in the germline V gene (reference sequence). CDR3 loop: CASRSVEAGRETQYF. In DNA form, the CDR3 reads TGTGCCAGCAGGTCTGTCGAGGCAGGGCGAGAGACCCAGTACTTC.

In this sample, this clonotype turned up a few times. The genes are TRBV7-2 and TRBJ2-3; possibly TRBD1 for D (6 bases). The germline CDR1 and CDR2 sequences are SGHTA and FQGNSA. CDR3 length equals 15 residues. V was cut by 4 bases and J by 2 bases, with 13 bases left in between. The CDR3 DNA follows: TGTGCCAGCAGCTCTACAGGGTTCCTCACAGATACGCAGTATTTT. Translation: CASSSTGFLTDTQYF.

The chain links TRBV4-2 to TRBJ1-6; 8 positions match TRBD1. The CDR3 is made up of 16 amino acids. The J segment lost 5 bases and the V segment lost 1 base, leaving 4 bases of the junction unmatched. CDR1 and CDR2 (germline): LGHNA, YNFKEQ. The CDR3 here is CASSQGTGRNNSPLHF. The DNA of the CDR3 is TGTGCCAGCAGCCAAGGGACAGGGCGGAATAATTCACCCCTCCACTTT.

The V and J genes are TRBV7-2 and TRBJ1-2; weak D call: TRBD1 (5 bases). The germline CDR1 and CDR2 sequences are SGHTA and FQGNSA. With 1 base removed from V and 3 bases from J, the gap between germline ends came to 9 bases. There are 14 residues in the CDR3. In nucleotides, the CDR3 is TGTGCCAGCAGCTTAGTGCGGGACCACTATGGCTACACCTTC. As protein: CASSLVRDHYGYTF.

This sequence joins TRBV5-5 and TRBJ1-5; tentatively, D is TRBD1 (5 bases). Germline values: CDR1 SGHKS, CDR2 YYEKEE (reference sequence). The CDR3 has 13 residues. The V end lost 5 bases, the J end lost 4 bases, and 10 bases lay between the germline ends. The CDR3 DNA is TGTGCCAGCAGTTACAGGTCTAATCAGCCCCAGCATTTT. This gives the protein CASSYRSNQPQHF.

The chain employs TRBV6-1 and TRBJ2-3, with D possibly TRBD1 on 5 matching bases. V shed 8 bases and J shed 0 bases, with 15 bases lying between them. This CDR3 contains 15 residues. Germline V CDR1 and CDR2: MNHNS, SASEGT. CDR3 amino acids: CASHAGPGSTDTQYF. CDR3 bases: TGTGCCAGCCACGCTGGTCCAGGGAGCACAGATACGCAGTATTTT.

This clonotype was counted only a few times. The V call is TRBV12-3 or TRBV12-4, the J call TRBJ2-1, with D possibly matching TRBD2 (6 bases). Trimming removed 2 bases at V and 4 bases at J, with 12 bases between. The CDR3 length is 15 residues. The CDR3 sequence is CASSLSLAPYNEQFF. CDR3 sequence (DNA): TGTGCCAGCAGTTTATCACTAGCTCCTTACAATGAGCAGTTCTTC.

This chain connects TRBV4-1 to TRBJ2-1, with 9 positions matching TRBD2. Germline CDR1 is MGHRA and CDR2 is YSYEKL. The V segment lost 5 bases and the J segment 7 bases; nucleotides outside the gene matches: 9. This CDR3 is 15 amino acids long. The CDR3 DNA reads TGCGCCAGCAGCGGGCGGACTAGCGCCTTGAATGAGCAGTTCTTC. This sequence encodes CASSGRTSALNEQFF.

The genes are TRBV20-1 and TRBJ1-5; D gene unclear. Per germline, CDR1 DFQATT and CDR2 SNEGSKA (reference sequence). Trimming took off 4 bases at V and 5 bases at J, with 9 bases between the two ends. The CDR3 has 12 amino acids. As DNA, the CDR3 is TGCAGTGCTAATCCCCGGGATCAGCCCCAGCATTTT. Translation gives CSANPRDQPQHF.

This clonotype has only a few counts. This chain connects TRBV4-2 to TRBJ2-7, with a tentative D call TRBD2 (6 bases). CDR3 length: 15 residues. The germline V gene encodes CDR1 LGHNA and CDR2 YNFKEQ. Between the trimmed V and J ends, which lost 2 bases and 8 bases, there was a span of 19 bases. The CDR3 loop reads CASSQTGLAWTKQYF. The CDR3 DNA follows: TGTGCCAGCAGCCAAACCGGCCTAGCGTGGACCAAGCAGTACTTC.

This clonotype was seen only a few times. The chain has TRBV15 and TRBJ2-7, with D possibly TRBD2 on 5 matching bases. This CDR3 spans 16 amino acids. The germline CDR1 and CDR2 sequences are LNHNV and YYDKDF (reference sequence). The germline V and J ends were trimmed by 2 bases and 4 bases, with 18 bases remaining between them. DNA of the CDR3: TGTGCCACCAGCAGAATACCCCTCGGAGGAAGGTACGAGCAGTACGTC. Encoded protein: CATSRIPLGGRYEQYV.

The chain has TRBV12-3 or TRBV12-4 and TRBJ2-2; D ambiguous. Trimming pared 2 bases from V and 8 bases from J, leaving 12 bases between. The CDR3 has 14 amino acids. The CDR3 nucleotides are TGTGCCAGCAGTTTAATGCTGACTCCTGGGGAGCTGTTTTTT. As protein: CASSLMLTPGELFF.

At least ten counts were recorded for this clonotype. The chain is built from TRBV7-8 and TRBJ2-3, with no clear D. Trimming removed 1 base at V and 0 bases at J, with 11 bases between. Germline V gene sequence: CDR1 SGHVS, CDR2 FQNEAQ. The CDR3 loop spans 16 amino acids. The CDR3 reads CASSLGHHLSTDTQYF. DNA of the CDR3: TGTGCCAGCAGCTTAGGACATCACCTAAGCACAGATACGCAGTATTTT.

The rearrangement links TRBV29-1 to TRBJ2-3, with D perhaps given as TRBD1 or TRBD2 (5 bases each). CDR1 SQVTM and CDR2 ANQGSEA come from the germline V gene. V lost 6 bases, J lost 0 bases, and 16 bases lay in between. The CDR3 loop spans 15 amino acids. CDR3 sequence reads: CSVWGCGTSTDTQYF. The CDR3 DNA reads TGCAGCGTATGGGGGTGCGGCACTAGCACAGATACGCAGTATTTT.

The chain links TRBV7-2 to TRBJ2-1; TRBD2 might be the D (6 bases). Trimming removed 5 bases at V and 9 bases at J, with 20 bases between. The CDR3 loop spans 15 amino acids. The germline gives CDR1 SGHTA, CDR2 FQGNSA. The CDR3 DNA reads as TGTGCCAGCAGCGACCTAGGAATGATCGGGGGTGAGCAGTTCTTC. It codes for CASSDLGMIGGEQFF.

This clonotype was detected a few times. The V and J genes are TRBV20-1 and TRBJ2-1; D may match TRBD1 or TRBD2 (5 bases each). Germline lookup yields CDR1 DFQATT and CDR2 SNEGSKA (reference sequence). V dropped 2 bases and J dropped 4 bases, with 21 bases sitting between them. This CDR3 is 17 amino acids long. CDR3 loop: CSARRTEGRVKYNEQFF. CDR3 sequence (DNA): TGCAGTGCTAGACGAACCGAGGGACGAGTCAAGTACAATGAGCAGTTCTTC.